This entry lists 14 T cell receptor beta chains sequenced from one sample in a study of blood T cell repertoires in COVID-19. TCRdb keeps only in-frame clones here, not all; method: immunoSEQ multiplex PCR. Seen here are about 190,000 clones, over 75% observed once, and the top ten hold about 3%. Sequenced material: peripheral blood. All receptors come from a woman over 75 with active or convalescent COVID-19.

This chain joins TRBV27 and TRBJ2-1; TRBD1 matches 8 bases. V was pared by 5 bases and J by 10 bases, with 13 bases of the junction left unmatched. Germline assignment: CDR1 MNHEY and CDR2 SMNVEV (reference sequence). This CDR3 region has 15 residues. The CDR3 here is CASSRDRLSGGEQFF. CDR3 bases: TGTGCCAGCAGTCGGGACAGGTTATCTGGCGGGGAGCAGTTCTTC.

Concerning this clone: An end of the junction differs from the germline gene, which may be a read error. The chain recombines TRBV7-7 with TRBJ2-3, with 8 bases fitting TRBD2. The CDR3 is made up of 15 amino acids. Germline V gene lookup returns CDR1 SSHAT and CDR2 FNYEAQ (reference sequence). The CDR3 nucleotides read TGTGCTAGCAGCCATAGCGGGGTTATCACAGATACGCAGTATTTT. It is translated as CASSHSGVITDTQYF.

The chain links TRBV18 to TRBJ1-6, with 11 positions matching TRBD1. The CDR3 extends over 14 amino acids. V dropped 4 bases and J dropped 9; count of bases not matched to a gene: 2. The germline gives CDR1 KGHSH, CDR2 LQKENI. The CDR3 is CASSRDRGSSPLHF. Written as DNA, the CDR3 is TGTGCCAGCTCACGGGACAGGGGGAGTTCACCCCTCCACTTT.

This clone was seen just once. The rearrangement links TRBV19 to TRBJ2-5; maybe TRBD1 (6 bases). The V end was cut by 5 bases, the J end by 5 bases, with 15 bases between. Germline values: CDR1 LNHDA, CDR2 SQIVND (reference sequence). CDR3 length equals 14 residues. CDR3 amino acids: CASSGYRARETQYF. CDR3 nucleotide sequence: TGTGCCAGTAGTGGATACAGGGCGAGGGAGACCCAGTACTTC.

The chain links TRBV10-3 to TRBJ1-1; D is unresolved. The CDR3 loop spans 16 amino acids. The V end lost 1 base, the J end lost 1 base, and 13 bases lay between the germline ends. Germline CDR1 and CDR2: ENHRY and SYGVKD. CDR3 bases: TGTGCCATCAGTGAGTTAGGAGGGCGAAGGAACACTGAAGCTTTCTTT. This translates into CAISELGGRRNTEAFF.

J is TRBJ1-2 and V is TRBV29-1, with TRBD1 matching over 8 bases. This CDR3 comprises 13 residues. Germline V gives CDR1 SQVTM, CDR2 ANQGSEA. J was trimmed by 5 bases and V by 7 bases; bases with no gene match: 9. The CDR3 is CSAEGQGEYGYTF. The CDR3 DNA sequence: TGCAGCGCAGAAGGACAGGGAGAATATGGCTACACCTTC.

The chain employs TRBV5-5 and TRBJ2-3; 11 bases match TRBD2. The germline CDR1 and CDR2 sequences are SGHKS and YYEKEE (reference sequence). The CDR3 length is 18 residues. V lost 0 bases and J lost 6; bases outside the gene matches: 12. The CDR3 loop is CASSLVSGSGGAWDTQYF. The DNA of the CDR3 is TGTGCCAGCAGCTTGGTTTCGGGTAGCGGGGGGGCATGGGATACGCAGTATTTT.

The gene calls are TRBV15 and TRBJ1-2, with D hard to call. CDR3 length: 13 residues. V lost 6 bases and J 5 bases, leaving 13 bases between the germline ends. Germline V gives CDR1 LNHNV, CDR2 YYDKDF (reference sequence). The CDR3 nucleotides are TGTGCCACCAGATCAGGAGCGGAATATGGCTACACCTTC. Its protein is CATRSGAEYGYTF. The variable domain in full, with the rest retrieved from reference TRBV15 and TRBJ1-2, is DAMVIQNPRYQVTQFGKPVTLSCSQTLNHNVMYWYQQKSSQAPKLLFHYYDKDFNNEADTPDNFQSRRPNTSFCFLDIRSPGLGDTAMYLCATRSGAEYGYTFGSGTRLTVV.

This clone was observed once. V is TRBV5-1 and J is TRBJ2-5; 9 bases fit TRBD1. V lost 0 bases and J lost 9; bases outside the gene matches: 9. The CDR3 totals 15 residues. The V gene's germline CDR1 is SGHRS and CDR2 YFSETQ. The CDR3 sequence is CASSLGTGVEGAQYF. The CDR3 nucleotides are TGCGCCAGCAGCTTGGGGACAGGGGTAGAAGGGGCCCAGTACTTC. The whole variable domain, filled in from reference TRBV5-1 and TRBJ2-5, reads KAGVTQTPRYLIKTRGQQVTLSCSPISGHRSVSWYQQTPGQGLQFLFEYFSETQRNKGNFPGRFSGRQFSNSRSEMNVSTLELGDSALYLCASSLGTGVEGAQYFGPGTRLLVL.

The rearrangement joins TRBV12-5 to TRBJ1-1; D is perhaps TRBD1 (5 bases). The CDR3 is made up of 14 amino acids. Trimming took off 5 bases at V and 4 bases at J, with 14 bases between the two ends. Per the germline V gene, CDR1 is LGHNT and CDR2 is FRNRAP. CDR3 nucleotide sequence: TGTGCTAGTGGTACAACGGGGGGAGGCACTGAAGCTTTCTTT. Protein sequence: CASGTTGGGTEAFF.

V is TRBV27 and J is TRBJ2-5; a weak D match, TRBD2 (5 bases). Trimming stripped 2 bases from V and 4 bases from J, with 8 bases between. This CDR3 region has 13 residues. Germline lookup yields CDR1 MNHEY and CDR2 SMNVEV (reference sequence). In DNA, the CDR3 is TGTGCCAGCAGTTTAATAGGGAGAGAGACCCAGTACTTC. This gives the protein CASSLIGRETQYF.

V usage is TRBV9 and J usage is TRBJ2-5; 8 nucleotides align to TRBD2. The length of the CDR3 is 15 residues. V dropped 4 bases and J dropped 2; count of bases not matched to a gene: 7. CDR1 is SGDLS, CDR2 YYNGEE, per germline. CDR3 coding DNA: TGTGCCAGCAGCCTCCTCGGGACTAGGCAAGAGACCCAGTACTTC. Translated: CASSLLGTRQETQYF.

The chain uses TRBV3-1 (or the pseudogene TRBV3-2) and TRBJ2-7, with D perhaps TRBD1 (6 bases). In germline, CDR1 is LGHDT, CDR2 YNNKEL (reference sequence). The germline V and J ends were trimmed by 3 bases and 3 bases, with 12 bases remaining between them. The CDR3 length is 14 residues. The CDR3 DNA follows: TGTGCCAGCAGCCAGGCCGGGACAAGCTACGAGCAGTACTTC. Amino acid sequence: CASSQAGTSYEQYF.

The chain links TRBV18 to TRBJ1-6; no clear D. This CDR3 spans 16 amino acids. The V gene's germline CDR1 is KGHSH and CDR2 LQKENI. The V and J ends lost 3 bases and 4 bases respectively, with 13 bases between them. The CDR3: CASSPPGGIYNSPLHF. The DNA for the CDR3 is TGTGCCAGCTCACCCCCAGGTGGTATTTATAATTCACCCCTCCACTTT.